This passage covers 25 T cell receptor beta chains from one sample sequenced in a study of T cells after yellow fever vaccination. TCRdb reprocessed the 5' RACE reads with MiXCR, giving one entry per CDR3 protein. In the table there are 500,000 to 650,000 distinct CDR3 sequences, about 17% of which are singletons. The specimen was PBMCs, collected 4 to 6 days after the first yellow fever vaccination. Receptor source: a man in his late teens or twenties who received the YFV17D yellow fever vaccine.

In this sample, this clonotype turned up a few times. The V and J genes are TRBV16 and TRBJ1-2, with TRBD1 matching over 7 bases. V was pared by 4 bases and J by 3 bases, with 2 bases of the junction left unmatched. The CDR3 is 13 amino acids. Germline V gene lookup returns CDR1 KGHSY and CDR2 FQNENV. The CDR3 region is CASSLQGHYGYTF. CDR3 in DNA: TGTGCCAGCAGCCTACAGGGGCACTATGGCTACACCTTC.

This clonotype occurred a few times. The chain combines TRBV7-6 with TRBJ2-1, with a tentative D call TRBD1 (6 bases). Trimming took 1 base from V and 4 from J, leaving 14 bases between them. Germline values: CDR1 SGHVS, CDR2 FNYEAQ. This CDR3 is 16 amino acids long. The CDR3 DNA reads TGTGCCAGCAGCTTAGTGGGCGGACAGAGTTACAATGAGCAGTTCTTC. Residues: CASSLVGGQSYNEQFF. Supplemented by reference TRBV7-6 and TRBJ2-1, the full variable domain reads GAGVSQSPRYKVTKRGQDVALRCDPISGHVSLYWYRQALGQGPEFLTYFNYEAQQDKSGLPNDRFSAERPEGSISTLTIQRTEQRDSAMYRCASSLVGGQSYNEQFFGPGTRLTVL.

This clonotype occurred a few times. The chain is built from TRBV9 and TRBJ2-2; D possibly uses TRBD1 or TRBD2 (5 bases each). The CDR3 runs to 14 residues. Trimming pared 0 bases from V and 6 bases from J, leaving 9 bases between. The germline V gene encodes CDR1 SGDLS and CDR2 YYNGEE. The CDR3 sequence is CASSVVLGAGELFF. The CDR3 coding sequence is TGTGCCAGCAGCGTAGTTCTGGGGGCCGGGGAGCTGTTTTTT.

This clonotype was counted only a few times. This chain uses TRBV4-2 with TRBJ2-3; D remains unclear. The CDR3 contains 16 residues. Germline lookup yields CDR1 LGHNA and CDR2 YNFKEQ. Trimming removed 0 bases from V and 1 base from J, with 11 bases in between. The CDR3 bases are TGTGCCAGCAGCCAAGATGCGTGGATCGGCACAGATACGCAGTATTTT. Amino acids: CASSQDAWIGTDTQYF.

This clonotype was detected a few times. The J gene is TRBJ2-3, the V gene TRBV12-3 or TRBV12-4; tentative D call: TRBD1 (6 bases). Deletions cut 5 bases from V and 3 bases from J, with 15 bases between. This CDR3 has 15 amino acids. The CDR3 DNA reads TGTGCCAGCAGTACAGGGAATTTGAGGACAGATACGCAGTATTTT. As protein: CASSTGNLRTDTQYF.

V is TRBV11-2 and J is TRBJ2-3; D uncertain. The germline V gene encodes CDR1 SGHAT and CDR2 FQNNGV. The CDR3 is 10 residues long. V lost 6 bases to trimming and J lost 7 bases, with 5 bases between them. The CDR3 protein is CASSGYTQYF. DNA of the CDR3: TGTGCCAGCAGTGGTTATACGCAGTATTTT.

This clonotype was seen more than once but under ten times. This chain uses TRBV5-1 with TRBJ2-7; D is ambiguous. V dropped 1 base and J dropped 0 bases, with 14 bases sitting between them. The CDR3 extends over 16 amino acids. Germline CDR1 reads SGHRS; CDR2 reads YFSETQ. The CDR3 region has the DNA TGCGCCAGCAGCTTGAGGTGGCAGCGCCCCTCCTACGAGCAGTACTTC. Its protein product is CASSLRWQRPSYEQYF.

This chain links TRBV5-1 with TRBJ1-1; D not resolved. Germline loops: CDR1 SGHRS, CDR2 YFSETQ. V was shortened by 3 bases and J by 0 bases, with 15 bases between the two germline ends. The CDR3 totals 16 residues. CDR3 nucleotide sequence: TGCGCCAGCAGCTCCCGAGGCCTGGGTATGAACACTGAAGCTTTCTTT. Amino acid sequence: CASSSRGLGMNTEAFF.

The V and J genes are TRBV6-5 and TRBJ2-1; 7 positions agree with TRBD2. Trimming at V came to 0 bases and at J to 5 bases, leaving 4 bases not matched to a gene. Germline CDR1 and CDR2: MNHEY and SVGAGI. This CDR3 is 15 amino acids long. The CDR3 DNA reads as TGTGCCAGCAGTTACTCGGGGGGGGGAAACAATGAGCAGTTCTTC. As protein: CASSYSGGGNNEQFF.

The rearrangement uses TRBV5-1 and TRBJ1-1; 8 positions agree with TRBD1. Per germline, CDR1 SGHRS and CDR2 YFSETQ. The CDR3 has 16 amino acids. Trimming cost V 4 bases and J 3 bases; bases outside gene matches: 11. CDR3 DNA: TGCGCCAGCAGCGAGGACAGGGCGGGGATAGACACTGAAGCTTTCTTT. As protein: CASSEDRAGIDTEAFF. Variable domain in full (rest from reference TRBV5-1 and TRBJ1-1): KAGVTQTPRYLIKTRGQQVTLSCSPISGHRSVSWYQQTPGQGLQFLFEYFSETQRNKGNFPGRFSGRQFSNSRSEMNVSTLELGDSALYLCASSEDRAGIDTEAFFGQGTRLTVV.

The chain uses TRBV20-1 and TRBJ2-7, with unresolved D. CDR1 and CDR2 from the germline V gene are DFQATT and SNEGSKA (reference sequence). The CDR3 contains 11 residues. V lost 2 bases and J lost 1, with 3 bases in between. This chain's CDR3 is CSARISYEQYF. CDR3 in DNA: TGCAGTGCTAGAATATCCTACGAGCAGTACTTC.

The table lists this clonotype with a few counts. The CDR3 end shows no conserved phenylalanine or tryptophan, and so a read error is likely. The limits of the CDR3 on the DNA are not certain, so only TCRdb's listed CDR3 is given. The chain joins TRBV4-2 to TRBJ1-4; no check of the table's D call, TRBD1, against the DNA was made. A total of 21 residues make up the CDR3, ends included. Germline CDR1 LGHNA, CDR2 YNFKEQ. The CDR3 reads CASSQDLGSGVKILLRNRRGP.

V and J are TRBV6-2 or TRBV6-3 and TRBJ2-1; D might be TRBD1 (6 bases). The CDR3 covers 15 residues. CDR1 and CDR2 (germline): MNHEY, SVGEGT. V was cut by 2 bases and J by 4 bases, with 12 bases left in between. The CDR3 reads CASSYRGMAYNEQFF. CDR3 DNA sequence: TGTGCCAGCAGTTACAGGGGGATGGCTTACAATGAGCAGTTCTTC.

This rearrangement joins TRBV12-3 or TRBV12-4 to TRBJ2-3; D is perhaps TRBD1 (5 bases). The CDR3 covers 12 residues. V was cut by 7 bases and J by 2 bases, with 7 bases left in between. The CDR3 reads CASTRDTDTQYF. CDR3 nucleotide sequence: TGTGCCAGCACCAGGGACACAGATACGCAGTATTTT.

The table lists this clonotype with a few counts. J is TRBJ1-1 and V is TRBV7-9; TRBD1 agrees at 10 bases. The germline gives CDR1 SEHNR, CDR2 FQNEAQ (reference sequence). V dropped 4 bases and J dropped 11; count of bases not matched to a gene: 4. This CDR3 contains 12 residues. CDR3 amino acids: CASSSDRGHAFF. The CDR3 nucleotides read TGTGCCAGCAGCTCCGACAGGGGGCATGCTTTCTTT. Based on the CDR3 plus reference TRBV7-9 and TRBJ1-1, the full variable domain is DTGVSQNPRHKITKRGQNVTFRCDPISEHNRLYWYRQTLGQGPEFLTYFQNEAQLEKSRLLSDRFSAERPKGSFSTLEIQRTEQGDSAMYLCASSSDRGHAFFGQGTRLTVV.

This clonotype was counted a few times. The chain carries TRBV30 and TRBJ1-1, with 8 bases identical to TRBD1. There are 14 residues in the CDR3. V shed 0 bases and J 5 bases; nucleotides not matched to a gene: 5. Looked up from germline, CDR1 is GTSNPN and CDR2 is SVGIG (reference sequence). In DNA form, the CDR3 reads TGTGCCTGGAGTGTTGTCAGGGGGCATACTGAAGCTTTCTTT. It yields the protein CAWSVVRGHTEAFF.

This clonotype appeared a few times. The chain combines TRBV15 with TRBJ1-4; no firm D call. Trimming left V 6 bases short and J 5 bases short, with 16 bases between. This CDR3 contains 15 residues. CDR1 is LNHNV and CDR2 is YYDKDF in the germline V gene (reference sequence). The CDR3 loop is CATSSGVFGNEKLFF. The CDR3 nucleotides are TGTGCCACCAGTAGTGGAGTGTTCGGAAATGAAAAACTGTTTTTT.

This clonotype turned up a few times. The gene calls are TRBV4-1 and TRBJ2-7; perhaps TRBD2 as D (6 bases). In germline, CDR1 is MGHRA, CDR2 YSYEKL. Trimming stripped 1 base from V and 5 bases from J, with 24 bases between. This CDR3 has 18 residues. In nucleotides, the CDR3 is TGCGCCAGCAGCCAAGGCCCGGACGCTAGAGGGAGGTACGACGAGCAGTACTTC. It is translated as CASSQGPDARGRYDEQYF.

This clonotype was seen a handful of times. The chain recombines TRBV7-8 with TRBJ2-2, with TRBD1 matching over 7 bases. Germline V gene lookup returns CDR1 SGHVS and CDR2 FQNEAQ. V lost 1 base, J lost 3 bases, and 2 bases stayed unmatched. The CDR3 extends over 15 amino acids. CDR3 DNA sequence: TGTGCCAGCAGCTTAGGGGACAGATACACCGGGGAGCTGTTTTTT. Translating gives CASSLGDRYTGELFF.

There are many counts of this clonotype. The chain is built from TRBV5-1 and TRBJ1-1; D might be TRBD1 (6 bases). CDR3 length: 14 residues. Germline CDR1 reads SGHRS; CDR2 reads YFSETQ. Trimming removed 10 bases from V and 1 base from J, with 17 bases in between. The CDR3 sequence: CASRAGATNTEAFF. In DNA form, the CDR3 reads TGCGCCTCCAGGGCAGGGGCAACGAACACTGAAGCTTTCTTT. The whole variable domain, remainder taken from reference TRBV5-1 and TRBJ1-1, is KAGVTQTPRYLIKTRGQQVTLSCSPISGHRSVSWYQQTPGQGLQFLFEYFSETQRNKGNFPGRFSGRQFSNSRSEMNVSTLELGDSALYLCASRAGATNTEAFFGQGTRLTVV.

This clonotype appeared a few times. The chain recombines TRBV20-1 with TRBJ2-1, with TRBD2 as a possible D gene (5 bases). V lost 0 bases, J lost 10 bases, and 13 bases lay in between. CDR3 length: 13 residues. Germline V gene sequence: CDR1 DFQATT, CDR2 SNEGSKA (reference sequence). The CDR3: CSARDLLAPEQFF. The CDR3 coding sequence is TGCAGTGCTAGAGATCTCCTAGCCCCAGAGCAGTTCTTC.

The rearrangement links TRBV28 to TRBJ2-7, with 7 bases matching TRBD1. V lost 5 bases and J lost 4; bases outside the gene matches: 8. The CDR3 loop spans 14 amino acids. CDR1 is MDHEN, CDR2 SYDVKM, per germline. Here the CDR3 DNA reads TGTGCCAGCAGTCCTTACAGGGGTTCGTACGAGCAGTACGTC. Its protein is CASSPYRGSYEQYV.

The chain employs TRBV7-9 and TRBJ2-7; 10 bases fit TRBD1. CDR1 is SEHNR and CDR2 is FQNEAQ in the germline V gene (reference sequence). The ends lost 2 bases at V and 1 base at J; junction bases unmatched: 5. The CDR3 extends over 16 amino acids. The CDR3 protein is CASSLYGTGVSYEQYV. CDR3 nucleotides: TGTGCCAGCAGCTTATACGGGACAGGGGTTTCCTACGAGCAGTACGTC.

The rearrangement joins TRBV12-3 or TRBV12-4 to TRBJ2-2, with a tentative D call TRBD1 (6 bases). Trimming removed 6 bases from V and 5 bases from J, with 13 bases in between. The CDR3 runs to 14 residues. The CDR3 bases are TGTGCCAGCAGACAGGGTTTGAGAACCGGGGAGCTGTTTTTT. Amino acids: CASRQGLRTGELFF.

The V gene is TRBV5-1, the J gene TRBJ2-1, with a possible D match to TRBD1 (6 bases). V shed 4 bases and J shed 2 bases, with 19 bases lying between them. CDR3 length: 17 residues. Germline V gene lookup returns CDR1 SGHRS and CDR2 YFSETQ. The CDR3 region is CASSPVATGGAYNEQFF. CDR3 sequence (DNA): TGCGCCAGCAGCCCGGTGGCGACAGGTGGAGCCTACAATGAGCAGTTCTTC.